The T cell receptor beta chain described here comes from a study of shared clonotypes between healthy human individuals. This CDR3 has 17 residues. Data came from immunoSEQ multiplex PCR; TCRdb stores just in-frame clones and leaves some out. The sample has around 450,000 clones, around 79% seen once. The sample was PBMCs. The rearrangement uses TRBV21-1 and TRBJ2-1; TRBD2, as called in the table, went unchecked against the DNA. TRBV21-1 is a pseudogene. The receptor was derived from a woman aged 40 to 50 in good health. Some clones in this sample may be carry-over from other donors' samples. The CDR3 sequence: CASSTRTSGRSHNEQFF. CDR3 nucleotides: TGTGCCAGCAGCACACGGACTAGCGGGAGGTCCCACAATGAGCAGTTCTTC.